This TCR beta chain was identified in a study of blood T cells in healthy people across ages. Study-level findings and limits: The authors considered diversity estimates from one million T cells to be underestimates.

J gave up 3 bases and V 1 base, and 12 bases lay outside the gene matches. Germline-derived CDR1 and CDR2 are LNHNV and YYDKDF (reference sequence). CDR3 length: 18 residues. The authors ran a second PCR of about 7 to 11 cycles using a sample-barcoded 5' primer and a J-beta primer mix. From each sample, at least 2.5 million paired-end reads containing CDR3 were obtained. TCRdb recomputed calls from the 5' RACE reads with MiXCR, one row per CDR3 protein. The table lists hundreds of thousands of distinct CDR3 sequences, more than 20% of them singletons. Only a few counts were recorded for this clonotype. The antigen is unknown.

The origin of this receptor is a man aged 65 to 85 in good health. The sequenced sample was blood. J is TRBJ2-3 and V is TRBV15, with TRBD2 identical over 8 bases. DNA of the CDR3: TGTGCCACCAGCAGAGTTCCCCCGGGGGGGAGGCGAACAGATACGCAGTATTTT. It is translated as CATSRVPPGGRRTDTQYF.